Below are 20 T cell receptor beta chains sequenced from a single sample in a study of cytomegalovirus exposure and HLA in healthy donors. 60 Vbeta and 13 Jbeta primers were used in PCR. Profiling relied on immunoSEQ multiplex PCR, and the TCRdb table lists in-frame clones only, not all of them. Among some 150,000 clones listed, approximately 82% were seen once. What was sequenced was PBMCs. These receptors all come from a male donor in good health and CMV-seronegative.

The chain has TRBV30 and TRBJ2-5; TRBD1 might be the D (6 bases). This CDR3 is 13 amino acids long. Germline lookup yields CDR1 GTSNPN and CDR2 SVGIG (reference sequence). Between the trimmed V and J ends, which lost 0 bases and 11 bases, there was a span of 16 bases. The CDR3 loop is CAWSVGGIQAQYF. Here the CDR3 DNA reads TGTGCCTGGAGTGTAGGGGGTATTCAGGCGCAGTACTTC.

V usage is TRBV6-5 and J usage is TRBJ1-1, with D perhaps TRBD1 (5 bases). The germline CDR1 and CDR2 sequences are MNHEY and SVGAGI. The ends were cut back, 6 bases at V and 1 base at J, with 12 bases in the middle. The CDR3 runs to 14 residues. The CDR3, as DNA: TGTGCCAGCAGAGGGGTCGGGGGGAACACTGAAGCTTTCTTT. This sequence encodes CASRGVGGNTEAFF.

V usage is TRBV11-1 and J usage is TRBJ2-5; TRBD1 matches at 7 bases. This CDR3 has 14 residues. Trimming took 4 bases from V and 3 from J; bases not matched to a gene: 5. CDR1 and CDR2 (germline): SGHAT, FQDESV (reference sequence). CDR3 DNA: TGTGCCAGCAGCTCCCAACAGGGGAAAGAGACCCAGTACTTC. Translation gives CASSSQQGKETQYF.

The V gene is TRBV27, the J gene TRBJ2-7; TRBD2 matches at 9 bases. CDR1 and CDR2 from the germline V gene are MNHEY and SMNVEV (reference sequence). Trimming cost V 3 bases and J 1 base; bases outside gene matches: 7. The CDR3 runs 16 residues. CDR3 bases: TGTGCCAGCAGTTTGGCAAGCGGGAGGACGTCCTACGAGCAGTACTTC. Protein: CASSLASGRTSYEQYF.

The gene calls are TRBV6-4 and TRBJ2-7; possible D gene TRBD2, 6 bases. Trimming shortened V by 6 bases and J by 0 bases, and 12 bases separated the two germline ends. Germline CDR1 MRHNA, CDR2 SNTAGT. The CDR3 sequence is 14 residues long. The CDR3 nucleotides are TGTGCCAGCAGGAGGGAGGCCAGCTCCTACGAGCAGTACTTC. Its protein product is CASRREASSYEQYF.

The V and J genes are TRBV14 and TRBJ2-7; tentative D call: TRBD1 (6 bases). V lost 4 bases, J lost 10 bases, and 20 bases lay in between. The CDR3 consists of 14 residues. CDR1 and CDR2 from the germline V gene are SGHDN and FVKESK. CDR3 DNA: TGTGCCAGCAGCCCCAACAGGGCTATATTTGGCCAGTACTTC. Encoded protein: CASSPNRAIFGQYF.

V is TRBV9 and J is TRBJ1-2, with TRBD1 matching over 9 bases. V dropped 4 bases and J dropped 4; count of bases not matched to a gene: 14. CDR1 is SGDLS and CDR2 is YYNGEE in the germline V gene. The CDR3 covers 17 residues. For the CDR3, the DNA is TGTGCCAGCAGCCCTCGGGACAGGGCACCGTCCGTCTATGGCTACACCTTC. Residues: CASSPRDRAPSVYGYTF.

This rearrangement joins TRBV5-4 to TRBJ1-1; D call uncertain. Trimming took off 4 bases at V and 8 bases at J, with 15 bases between the two ends. Germline lookup yields CDR1 SGHNT and CDR2 YYREEE (reference sequence). The CDR3 loop spans 13 amino acids. The CDR3 DNA sequence: TGTGCCAGCAGCCCCCCATCTAGCGTCGAAGCTTTCTTT. It is translated as CASSPPSSVEAFF.

This clone was counted between two and nine times. The chain employs TRBV5-1 and TRBJ2-3; D not resolved. The germline CDR1 and CDR2 sequences are SGHRS and YFSETQ. This CDR3 has 14 amino acids. Deletions cut 0 bases from V and 1 base from J, with 6 bases between. CDR3 coding DNA: TGCGCCAGCAGCTTGGACGGTCGCACAGATACGCAGTATTTT. Encoded protein: CASSLDGRTDTQYF.

The chain recombines TRBV2 with TRBJ1-4, with a tentative D call TRBD1 (5 bases). Trimming stripped 6 bases from V and 4 bases from J, with 18 bases between. Germline V lookup: CDR1 SNHLY, CDR2 FYNNEI. The CDR3 extends over 16 amino acids. CDR3 in DNA: TGTGCCAGCAGGCCCCGGGACTCTGTTTATAATGAAAAACTGTTTTTT. Amino acid sequence: CASRPRDSVYNEKLFF.

CDR3 region: CASSLLGAEGDTQYF. The CDR3 coding sequence is TGTGCCAGCAGCTTATTGGGCGCGGAGGGGGATACGCAGTATTTT. The chain couples TRBV7-3 to TRBJ2-3; possibly TRBD2 for D (6 bases). V lost 2 bases to trimming and J lost 6 bases, with 15 bases between them. Looked up from germline, CDR1 is SGHTA and CDR2 is FQGTGA. The CDR3 sequence is 15 residues long.

For this clone: Other DNA sequences of this sample code for an identical CDR3. This chain links TRBV18 with TRBJ2-5, with D uncertain. This CDR3 comprises 11 residues. Germline V CDR1 and CDR2: KGHSH, LQKENI. V dropped 3 bases and J dropped 4 bases, with 3 bases sitting between them. The chain's CDR3 is CASSPGETQYF. CDR3 bases: TGTGCCAGCTCACCCGGAGAGACCCAGTACTTC.

This clone was detected a few times. The rearrangement links TRBV2 to TRBJ2-7; tentative D call: TRBD2 (5 bases). V lost 9 bases to trimming and J lost 0 bases, with 12 bases between them. This CDR3 is built from 13 residues. Per the germline V gene, CDR1 is SNHLY and CDR2 is FYNNEI. CDR3 region: CASPTGSSYEQYF. Here the CDR3 DNA reads TGTGCCAGTCCGACGGGAAGCTCCTACGAGCAGTACTTC.

This clone occurred once. The chain links TRBV14 to TRBJ2-5, with 8 bases lining up with TRBD2. In germline, CDR1 is SGHDN, CDR2 FVKESK. The trim removed 1 base at V and 3 bases at J, leaving 7 bases unmatched. CDR3 length: 16 amino acids. CDR3 loop: CASSQGALAGKETQYF. The DNA for the CDR3 is TGTGCCAGCAGCCAAGGGGCATTAGCGGGAAAAGAGACCCAGTACTTC.

V is TRBV2 and J is TRBJ1-4; TRBD1 matches at 8 bases. After removal of 8 bases from V and 5 bases from J, the junction contained 19 bases not matched to a gene. Germline values: CDR1 SNHLY, CDR2 FYNNEI. The CDR3 runs to 18 residues. CDR3 in DNA: TGTGCCAGCTCCCCGAGCGCAGGGGGCGATTTATGGAATGAAAAACTGTTTTTT. As protein: CASSPSAGGDLWNEKLFF.

V and J are TRBV4-1 and TRBJ2-2; 12 bases are a match to TRBD1. CDR1 and CDR2 from the germline V gene are MGHRA and YSYEKL. The CDR3 is 18 residues long. Trimming at V came to 5 bases and at J to 7 bases, leaving 14 bases not matched to a gene. This CDR3 reads CASSGSLRDRGQSGELFF. The CDR3 nucleotides read TGCGCCAGCAGCGGAAGCCTCCGGGACAGGGGGCAGAGCGGGGAGCTGTTTTTT.

J is TRBJ2-7 and V is TRBV18, with 10 nucleotides matching TRBD1. This CDR3 has 16 residues. From germline, CDR1 is KGHSH and CDR2 LQKENI. With V trimmed by 5 bases and J by 4 bases, 11 bases remained unmatched. CDR3 sequence: CASSTLAGQGNYEQYF. The CDR3 DNA sequence: TGTGCCAGCTCAACACTGGCGGGACAGGGGAATTACGAGCAGTACTTC.

The chain recombines TRBV25-1 with TRBJ2-5, with 7 bases that match TRBD2. CDR3 length: 16 residues. V dropped 3 bases and J dropped 5; count of bases not matched to a gene: 12. Germline CDR1 is MGHDK and CDR2 is SYGVNS. This chain's CDR3 is CASSDPGGDARETQYF. The CDR3 coding sequence is TGTGCCAGCAGTGATCCGGGGGGAGATGCCCGGGAGACCCAGTACTTC.

The chain employs TRBV11-3 and TRBJ2-7; TRBD1 is a possible D gene (5 bases). The germline gives CDR1 SGHNT, CDR2 YENEEA. Between the trimmed V and J ends, which lost 0 bases and 6 bases, there was a span of 9 bases. CDR3 length: 13 amino acids. In DNA form, the CDR3 reads TGTGCCAGCAGCTTAGATGTCCAGGGCGAGCAGTACTTC. It encodes CASSLDVQGEQYF.

The V and J genes are TRBV18 and TRBJ2-3; 12 bases are shared with TRBD2. Per the germline V gene, CDR1 is KGHSH and CDR2 is LQKENI. The CDR3 extends over 15 amino acids. V gave up 9 bases and J gave up 4 bases; unmatched junction bases: 8. DNA for the CDR3: TGTGCCAGTCAGGCCGGACTAGCGGGACCAGATACGCAGTATTTT. This sequence encodes CASQAGLAGPDTQYF.